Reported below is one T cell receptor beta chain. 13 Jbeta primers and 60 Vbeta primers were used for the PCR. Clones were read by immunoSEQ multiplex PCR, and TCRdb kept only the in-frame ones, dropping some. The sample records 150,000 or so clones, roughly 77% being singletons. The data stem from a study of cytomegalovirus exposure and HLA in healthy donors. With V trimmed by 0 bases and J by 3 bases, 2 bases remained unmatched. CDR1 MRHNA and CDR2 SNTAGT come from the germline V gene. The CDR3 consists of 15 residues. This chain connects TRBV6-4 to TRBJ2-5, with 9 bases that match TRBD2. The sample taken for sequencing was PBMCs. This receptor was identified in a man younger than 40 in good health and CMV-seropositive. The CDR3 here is CASSDSASGKETQYF. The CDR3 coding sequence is TGTGCCAGCAGTGACTCGGCTAGCGGGAAAGAGACCCAGTACTTC.